Listed below are T cell receptor beta chains from one sample, sequenced in a study of blood T cells in healthy people across ages. Via MiXCR, TCRdb re-called the 5' RACE reads, giving one row per CDR3 protein. The sample lists about 780,000 distinct CDR3 sequences; 20% to 30% were seen once. The data were also submitted as part of a second study, on T cells of mothers and their children.

Sequenced sample: blood. Receptors were obtained from a boy between 10 and 17 years old in good health. Each CDR3 is given with its conserved first and last residue. A D gene is named only where the DNA matches it firmly. A row's size may be missing; if present it is once, few, many or a size class.

V gene	J gene	clone size	D gene	CDR3 protein	CDR3 DNA
TRBV6-1	TRBJ2-7	few	TRBD2	CASSLAGGTNEQYF	TGTGCCAGCAGTCTAGCGGGGGGGACCAACGAGCAGTACTTC
TRBV20-1	TRBJ1-2	-	-	CRAVAGVGYTF	TGCAGGGCCGTGGCGGGAGTCGGCTACACCTTC
TRBV5-1	TRBJ2-5	few	TRBD2	CASSLGFGRETQYF	TGCGCCAGCAGCTTGGGGTTCGGGAGGGAGACCCAGTACTTC
TRBV5-1	TRBJ1-1	-	-	CASTDSYTEAFF	TGCGCCAGCACCGACAGTTACACTGAAGCTTTCTTT
TRBV12-3/TRBV12-4	TRBJ2-1	few	-	CASSLGTALGEQFF	TGTGCCAGCAGTTTAGGGACAGCCCTTGGTGAGCAGTTCTTC
TRBV10-3	TRBJ2-1	-	TRBD2	CAISDRGGAFEQFF	TGTGCCATCAGTGACCGCGGGGGGGCCTTTGAGCAGTTCTTC
TRBV25-1	TRBJ2-7	-	-	CASSDSTSYEQYF	TGTGCCAGCAGTGACAGCACCTCCTACGAGCAGTACTTC
TRBV14	TRBJ1-2	few	-	CASSFLRGDYGYTF	TGTGCCAGCAGCTTCCTTAGGGGAGACTATGGCTACACCTTC
TRBV30	TRBJ2-5	few	-	CAWSVRARGETQYF	TGTGCCTGGAGTGTACGAGCTCGGGGGGAGACCCAGTACTTC
TRBV5-1	TRBJ2-1	-	TRBD2	CASSLDTSGYNEQFF	TGCGCCAGCAGCTTGGATACTAGCGGTTACAATGAGCAGTTCTTC
TRBV12-3/TRBV12-4	TRBJ2-2	once	TRBD2	CASTPSGGYTGELFF	TGTGCCAGCACCCCTAGCGGGGGGTACACCGGGGAGCTGTTTTTT
TRBV4-1	TRBJ2-1	-	-	CASSQGSNERFF	TGCGCCAGCAGCCAAGGTAGCAATGAGCGGTTCTTC
TRBV5-5	TRBJ2-3	once	-	CASSLVLEERTDTQYF	TGCGCCAGCAGCTTGGTTCTGGAGGAACGCACAGATACGCAGTATTTT
TRBV2	TRBJ2-3	-	TRBD1	CASSDPPDRVATQYF	TGTGCCAGCAGTGATCCCCCCGACAGGGTGGCTACGCAGTATTTT
TRBV29-1	TRBJ2-5	-	-	CSVAGPYQETQYF	TGCAGCGTGGCTGGTCCTTACCAAGAGACCCAGTACTTC